The 27 T cell receptor beta chains below were found in one sample sequenced in a study of vaccination effects on CD4 cells after COVID-19. Their recognized antigens are unknown. After expansion with viral peptide pools in the ViraFEST assay, antigen-specific CD4+ T cells were sequenced. CD4+ T cells were isolated after approximately 10 days of culture. Generated by immunoSEQ multiplex PCR, the TCRdb table keeps only in-frame clones and is missing some. Of 70,000 to 95,000 clones in the sample, around 76% are singletons; the top ten hold about 1.7%. The sequenced sample was CD4+ T cells from PBMCs cultured with HCoV-229E spike peptides, obtained before COVID-19 vaccination. These receptor sequences come from a human donor who received a COVID-19 vaccine.

The V gene is TRBV2, the J gene TRBJ1-5, with D unclear. The CDR3 is 14 residues long. V was clipped by 8 bases and J by 2 bases, with 13 bases between them. Germline CDR1 is SNHLY and CDR2 is FYNNEI. In DNA form, the CDR3 reads TGTGCCAGCCGCTGGAACAACGGCAATCAGCCCCAGCATTTT. It is translated as CASRWNNGNQPQHF.

The chain carries TRBV6-5 and TRBJ2-7, with D unresolved. This CDR3 region has 12 residues. Germline V gene data show CDR1 as MNHEY and CDR2 as SVGAGI. With 6 bases removed from V and 1 base from J, the gap between germline ends came to 7 bases. Written as DNA, the CDR3 is TGTGCCAGCAGGGGCCGGTCCTACGAGCAGTACGTC. Amino acid sequence: CASRGRSYEQYV.

The chain recombines TRBV6-4 with TRBJ1-1; the D gene is possibly TRBD1 (5 bases). V was shortened by 6 bases and J by 4 bases, with 18 bases between the two germline ends. The CDR3 has 15 amino acids. The germline CDR1 and CDR2 sequences are MRHNA and SNTAGT. The CDR3: CASRDLVQGGTEAFF. CDR3 nucleotides: TGTGCCAGCAGGGACCTTGTGCAGGGAGGCACTGAAGCTTTCTTT.

The chain is built from TRBV19 and TRBJ2-5, with unresolved D. Germline V gene sequence: CDR1 LNHDA, CDR2 SQIVND (reference sequence). V lost 3 bases, J lost 2 bases, and 10 bases lay in between. This CDR3 has 14 residues. The chain's CDR3 is CASSIGVPQETQYF. The CDR3 coding sequence is TGTGCCAGTAGTATTGGGGTTCCTCAAGAGACCCAGTACTTC.

The rearrangement uses TRBV25-1 and TRBJ1-1, with 11 bases aligning to TRBD1. Germline V gene sequence: CDR1 MGHDK, CDR2 SYGVNS. This CDR3 is 17 amino acids long. The ends lost 5 bases at V and 1 base at J; junction bases unmatched: 9. DNA of the CDR3: TGTGCCAGCAGTCGTCCCGGGACAGGGGGTAAGAACACTGAAGCTTTCTTT. Its translation: CASSRPGTGGKNTEAFF.

The chain uses TRBV6-1 and TRBJ1-4; D possibly corresponds to TRBD1 (5 bases). The V and J ends lost 3 bases and 10 bases respectively, with 15 bases between them. CDR1 and CDR2 from the germline V gene are MNHNS and SASEGT. The CDR3 totals 14 residues. CDR3 sequence: CASSELRGMGKLFF. CDR3 bases: TGTGCCAGCAGTGAGTTAAGGGGCATGGGAAAACTGTTTTTT.

The chain has TRBV7-2 and TRBJ2-3; D is uncertain. Germline loops: CDR1 SGHTA, CDR2 FQGNSA. V lost 0 bases and J lost 3, with 1 base in between. The CDR3 runs 12 residues. The CDR3 DNA follows: TGTGCCAGCAGCTTAGCTACAGATACGCAGTATTTT. This codes for CASSLATDTQYF.

This clone has a handful of counts. This chain joins TRBV28 and TRBJ1-6; D gene uncertain. Trimming stripped 5 bases from V and 10 bases from J, with 12 bases between. CDR1 and CDR2 from the germline V gene are MDHEN and SYDVKM. The CDR3 has 13 amino acids. The CDR3 loop reads CASSPQKDSPLHF. CDR3 in DNA: TGTGCCAGCAGTCCTCAAAAGGACTCACCCCTCCACTTT.

V is TRBV7-3 and J is TRBJ2-5; D unclear. The germline V and J ends were trimmed by 1 base and 5 bases, with 8 bases remaining between them. CDR1 is SGHTA and CDR2 is FQGTGA in the germline V gene. The CDR3 runs to 13 residues. The CDR3 spells CASSLSIAETQYF. CDR3 coding DNA: TGTGCCAGCAGCTTAAGTATTGCGGAGACCCAGTACTTC.

This clone was observed a handful of times. The genes are TRBV11-2 and TRBJ1-1; D is unresolved. Germline CDR1 is SGHAT and CDR2 is FQNNGV. The ends were cut back, 0 bases at V and 3 bases at J, with 2 bases in the middle. The CDR3 length is 12 residues. In nucleotides, the CDR3 is TGTGCCAGCAGCTTAGAGTACACTGAAGCTTTCTTT. It specifies CASSLEYTEAFF.

The V and J genes are TRBV5-1 and TRBJ2-2; 11 nucleotides align to TRBD1. The V gene's germline CDR1 is SGHRS and CDR2 YFSETQ. The CDR3 sequence is 16 residues long. The V gene end was trimmed by 4 bases and the J gene end by 4 bases; junction bases not matched to a gene: 6. The CDR3 protein is CASSPRTGGGTGELFF. The CDR3 coding sequence is TGCGCCAGCAGCCCTAGGACAGGGGGCGGCACCGGGGAGCTGTTTTTT.

V and J are TRBV19 and TRBJ1-1, with 7 bases identical to TRBD1. Germline V CDR1 and CDR2: LNHDA, SQIVND (reference sequence). The V and J ends lost 5 bases and 1 base, in that order; junction bases with no gene match: 4. The CDR3 runs to 14 residues. DNA for the CDR3: TGTGCCAGTAGTTATTCAGGGGGGAACACTGAAGCTTTCTTT. Translated, it gives CASSYSGGNTEAFF.

The genes are TRBV9 and TRBJ1-4, with D unresolved. Germline V lookup: CDR1 SGDLS, CDR2 YYNGEE. V lost 0 bases and J 4 bases, leaving 10 bases between the germline ends. The CDR3 totals 15 residues. This CDR3 reads CASSVELGGNEKLFF. The CDR3 DNA reads TGTGCCAGCAGCGTAGAGTTGGGTGGTAATGAAAAACTGTTTTTT.

A remark on this clone: The same CDR3 also results from other DNA sequences found in this sample. The chain recombines TRBV7-9 with TRBJ2-5; 9 bases line up with TRBD1. In germline, CDR1 is SEHNR, CDR2 FQNEAQ (reference sequence). Unmatched junction bases numbered 3, after V lost 5 bases and J lost 5 bases. The CDR3 runs 13 residues. CDR3 amino acids: CASSLTGGETQYF. CDR3 coding DNA: TGTGCCAGCAGCCTGACAGGGGGGGAGACCCAGTACTTC.

The chain uses TRBV29-1 and TRBJ1-5; D is unclear. The germline V and J ends were trimmed by 7 bases and 2 bases, with 12 bases remaining between them. Germline loops: CDR1 SQVTM, CDR2 ANQGSEA. The CDR3 runs to 13 residues. The CDR3 here is CSAGVSGNQPQHF. CDR3 coding DNA: TGCAGCGCCGGGGTTTCGGGCAATCAGCCCCAGCATTTT.

In this sample, this clone turned up a few times. This chain links TRBV3-1 (or the pseudogene TRBV3-2) with TRBJ1-1; 10 nucleotides align to TRBD1. The CDR3 totals 15 residues. The V gene end was trimmed by 2 bases and the J gene end by 3 bases; junction bases not matched to a gene: 3. In germline, CDR1 is LGHDT, CDR2 YNNKEL (reference sequence). The CDR3 region is CASSQPGQGYTEAFF. As DNA, the CDR3 is TGTGCCAGCAGCCAACCGGGACAGGGGTACACTGAAGCTTTCTTT.

The chain combines TRBV6-5 with TRBJ1-2, with D unclear. The germline V gene encodes CDR1 MNHEY and CDR2 SVGAGI. The CDR3 spans 10 residues. Trimming stripped 7 bases from V and 5 bases from J, with 5 bases between. The CDR3 loop is CASKGYGYTF. In nucleotides, the CDR3 is TGTGCCAGCAAAGGGTATGGCTACACCTTC.

This clone occurred once. The chain uses TRBV28 and TRBJ1-5; TRBD1 matches at 8 bases. CDR1 and CDR2 (germline): MDHEN, SYDVKM. V lost 7 bases, J lost 4 bases, and 6 bases stayed unmatched. CDR3 length: 14 residues. DNA for the CDR3: TGTGCCAGCATTATACAGGGGGGGAATCAGCCCCAGCATTTT. Encoded protein: CASIIQGGNQPQHF.

The chain joins TRBV27 to TRBJ1-2; D is uncertain. The CDR3 is 13 amino acids. Germline CDR1 MNHEY, CDR2 SMNVEV (reference sequence). Trimming cost V 6 bases and J 4 bases, with 12 bases left between them. CDR3 coding DNA: TGTGCCAGCAGCGAACGGGATAGCTATGGCTACACCTTC. Its protein is CASSERDSYGYTF.

This chain uses TRBV4-1 with TRBJ1-3, with no clear D. This CDR3 has 12 residues. CDR1 is MGHRA, CDR2 YSYEKL, per germline. V was clipped by 4 bases and J by 4 bases, with 5 bases between them. The CDR3 DNA is TGCGCCAGCAGCCTACTAGGAAACACCATATATTTT. Translated: CASSLLGNTIYF.

V gene TRBV7-3 combines with J gene TRBJ2-2; D is ambiguous. CDR3 length equals 14 residues. The V end was cut by 2 bases, the J end by 6 bases, with 10 bases between. CDR1 is SGHTA, CDR2 FQGTGA, per germline. The CDR3 bases are TGTGCCAGCAGCTTACTCCCTCCACCCGGGGAGCTGTTTTTT. Translation gives CASSLLPPPGELFF.

In this sample, this clone turned up a few times. V is TRBV28 and J is TRBJ2-7, with D perhaps being TRBD1 or TRBD2 (5 bases each). Per germline, CDR1 MDHEN and CDR2 SYDVKM. V was pared by 9 bases and J by 0 bases, with 6 bases between. The CDR3 is 11 amino acids. This CDR3 reads CASGTSYEQYV. In DNA form, the CDR3 reads TGTGCCAGTGGGACCTCCTACGAGCAGTACGTC.

The rearrangement uses TRBV21-1 and TRBJ1-4. TRBV21-1 is an annotated pseudogene. The CDR3 contains 20 residues. DNA of the CDR3: TGTGCCAGCAGCAAACTATGCTCCACGGGCCGAATCGCAACTAATGAAAAACTGTTTTTT. Translated: CASSKLCSTGRIATNEKLFF.

This clone showed up just a few times. The V call is TRBV4-1, the J call TRBJ2-2; TRBD2 is a possible D gene (5 bases). Germline CDR1 and CDR2: MGHRA and YSYEKL. V lost 4 bases and J 4 bases, leaving 22 bases between the germline ends. The CDR3 sequence is 18 residues long. The CDR3 bases are TGCGCCAGCAGCCGTGAGACTGGACGGGAATCCGGCACCGGGGAGCTGTTTTTT. It yields the protein CASSRETGRESGTGELFF.

CDR3 sequence: CASSRGQGDQPQHF. Written as DNA, the CDR3 is TGTGCCAGCAGTCGGGGACAGGGAGATCAGCCCCAGCATTTT. This chain links TRBV6-6 with TRBJ1-5; 9 nucleotides align to TRBD1. The CDR3 has 14 residues. V shed 5 bases, J shed 5 bases, and the junction held 4 bases outside the gene matches. Germline CDR1 is MNHNY and CDR2 is SVGAGI (reference sequence).

The chain couples TRBV29-1 to TRBJ1-1, with TRBD1 matching over 7 bases. V trimming: 1 base; J trimming: 6 bases; junction bases outside the gene matches: 2. Germline loops: CDR1 SQVTM, CDR2 ANQGSEA. The length of the CDR3 is 12 residues. The CDR3 loop reads CSVEGQGSEAFF. The CDR3 DNA is TGCAGCGTTGAAGGACAGGGCTCTGAAGCTTTCTTT.

Here the CDR3 DNA reads TGTGCCAGTAGTATCCTAGGGGCAGCTAATGAAAAACTGTTTTTT. Amino acid sequence: CASSILGAANEKLFF. The V call is TRBV19, the J call TRBJ1-4, with D possibly being TRBD1 (5 bases). CDR3 size: 15 residues. V was cut by 3 bases and J by 3 bases, with 11 bases left in between. CDR1 is LNHDA, CDR2 SQIVND, per germline (reference sequence).